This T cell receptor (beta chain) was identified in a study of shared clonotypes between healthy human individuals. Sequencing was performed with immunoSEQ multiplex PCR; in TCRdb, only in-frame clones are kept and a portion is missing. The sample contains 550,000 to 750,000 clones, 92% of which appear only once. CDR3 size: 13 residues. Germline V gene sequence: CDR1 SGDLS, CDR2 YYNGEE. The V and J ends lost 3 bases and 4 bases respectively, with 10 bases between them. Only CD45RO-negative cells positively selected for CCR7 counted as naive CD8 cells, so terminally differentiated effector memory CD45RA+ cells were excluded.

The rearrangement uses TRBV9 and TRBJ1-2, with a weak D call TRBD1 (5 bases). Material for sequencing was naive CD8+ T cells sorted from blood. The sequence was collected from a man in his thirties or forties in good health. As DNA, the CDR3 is TGTGCCAGCAGCGCATCCGGGACCTATGGCTACACCTTC. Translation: CASSASGTYGYTF.